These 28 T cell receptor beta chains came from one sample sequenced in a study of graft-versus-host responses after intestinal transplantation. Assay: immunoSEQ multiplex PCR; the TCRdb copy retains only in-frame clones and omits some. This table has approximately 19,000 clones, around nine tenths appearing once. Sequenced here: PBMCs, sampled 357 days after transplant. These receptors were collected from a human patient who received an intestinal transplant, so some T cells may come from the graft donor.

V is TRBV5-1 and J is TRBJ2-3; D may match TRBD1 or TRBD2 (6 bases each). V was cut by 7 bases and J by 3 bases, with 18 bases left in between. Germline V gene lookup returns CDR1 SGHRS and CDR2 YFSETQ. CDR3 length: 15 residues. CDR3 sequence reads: CASSTSGDLTDTQYF. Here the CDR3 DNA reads TGCGCCAGCTCGACGTCAGGGGACTTAACAGATACGCAGTATTTT. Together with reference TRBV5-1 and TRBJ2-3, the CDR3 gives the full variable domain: KAGVTQTPRYLIKTRGQQVTLSCSPISGHRSVSWYQQTPGQGLQFLFEYFSETQRNKGNFPGRFSGRQFSNSRSEMNVSTLELGDSALYLCASSTSGDLTDTQYFGPGTRLTVL.

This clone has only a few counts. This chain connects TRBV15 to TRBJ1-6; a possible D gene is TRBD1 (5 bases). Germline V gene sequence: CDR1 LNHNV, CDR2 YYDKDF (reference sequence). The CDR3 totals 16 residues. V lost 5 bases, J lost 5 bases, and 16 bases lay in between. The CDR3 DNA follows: TGTGCCACCAGCGGTTCTGTAGACAGAGATAATTCACCCCTCCACTTT. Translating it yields CATSGSVDRDNSPLHF.

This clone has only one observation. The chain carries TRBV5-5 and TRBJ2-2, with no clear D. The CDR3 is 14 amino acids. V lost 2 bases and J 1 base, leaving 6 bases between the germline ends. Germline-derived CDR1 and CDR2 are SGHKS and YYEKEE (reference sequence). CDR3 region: CASSFLQNTGELFF. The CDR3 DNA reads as TGTGCCAGCAGCTTTTTACAGAACACCGGGGAGCTGTTTTTT. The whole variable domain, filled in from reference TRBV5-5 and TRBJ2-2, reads DAGVTQSPTHLIKTRGQQVTLRCSPISGHKSVSWYQQVLGQGPQFIFQYYEKEERGRGNFPDRFSARQFPNYSSELNVNALLLGDSALYLCASSFLQNTGELFFGEGSRLTVL.

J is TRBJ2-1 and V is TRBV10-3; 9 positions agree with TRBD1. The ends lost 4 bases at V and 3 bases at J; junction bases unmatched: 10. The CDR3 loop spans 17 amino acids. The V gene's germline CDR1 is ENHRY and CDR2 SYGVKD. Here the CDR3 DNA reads TGTGCCATCAGTGCCGAAGGGACAGGGCCCCACTACAATGAGCAGTTCTTC. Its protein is CAISAEGTGPHYNEQFF.

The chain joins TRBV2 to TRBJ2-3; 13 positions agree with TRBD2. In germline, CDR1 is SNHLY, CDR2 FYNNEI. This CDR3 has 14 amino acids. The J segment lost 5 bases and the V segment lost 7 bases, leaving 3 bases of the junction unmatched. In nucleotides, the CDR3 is TGTGCCAGCACTGGGACTAGCGGGGTAGATACGCAGTATTTT. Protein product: CASTGTSGVDTQYF. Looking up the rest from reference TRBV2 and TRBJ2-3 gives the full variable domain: EPEVTQTPSHQVTQMGQEVILRCVPISNHLYFYWYRQILGQKVEFLVSFYNNEISEKSEIFDDQFSVERPDGSNFTLKIRSTKLEDSAMYFCASTGTSGVDTQYFGPGTRLTVL.

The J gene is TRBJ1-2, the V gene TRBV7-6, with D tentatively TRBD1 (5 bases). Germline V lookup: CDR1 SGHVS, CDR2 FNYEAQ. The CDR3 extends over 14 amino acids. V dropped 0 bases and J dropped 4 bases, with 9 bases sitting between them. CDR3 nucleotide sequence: TGTGCCAGCAGCTTAGCAGGGGCCATCTATGGCTACACCTTC. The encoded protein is CASSLAGAIYGYTF. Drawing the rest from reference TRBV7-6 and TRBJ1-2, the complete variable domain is GAGVSQSPRYKVTKRGQDVALRCDPISGHVSLYWYRQALGQGPEFLTYFNYEAQQDKSGLPNDRFSAERPEGSISTLTIQRTEQRDSAMYRCASSLAGAIYGYTFGSGTRLTVV.

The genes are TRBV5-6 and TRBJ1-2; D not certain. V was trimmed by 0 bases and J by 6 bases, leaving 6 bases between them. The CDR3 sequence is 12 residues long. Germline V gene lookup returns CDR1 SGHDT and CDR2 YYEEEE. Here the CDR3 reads CASSLADHGYTF. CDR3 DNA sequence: TGTGCCAGCAGCTTGGCTGATCATGGCTACACCTTC.

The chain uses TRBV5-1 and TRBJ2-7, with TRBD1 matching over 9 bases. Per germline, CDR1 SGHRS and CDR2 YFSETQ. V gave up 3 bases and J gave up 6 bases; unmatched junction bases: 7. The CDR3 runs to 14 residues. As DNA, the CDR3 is TGCGCCAGCAGCTCACAGGGGGCGAGGACCGAGCAGTACTTC. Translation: CASSSQGARTEQYF.

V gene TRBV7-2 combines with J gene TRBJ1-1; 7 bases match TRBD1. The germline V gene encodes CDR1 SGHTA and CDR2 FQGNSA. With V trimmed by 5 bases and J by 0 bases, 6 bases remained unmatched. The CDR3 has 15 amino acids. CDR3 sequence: CASSAAGTVNTEAFF. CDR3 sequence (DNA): TGTGCCAGCAGCGCTGCCGGGACAGTGAACACTGAAGCTTTCTTT. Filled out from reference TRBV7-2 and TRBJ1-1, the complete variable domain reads GAGVSQSPSNKVTEKGKDVELRCDPISGHTALYWYRQSLGQGLEFLIYFQGNSAPDKSGLPSDRFSAERTGGSVSTLTIQRTQQEDSAVYLCASSAAGTVNTEAFFGQGTRLTVV.

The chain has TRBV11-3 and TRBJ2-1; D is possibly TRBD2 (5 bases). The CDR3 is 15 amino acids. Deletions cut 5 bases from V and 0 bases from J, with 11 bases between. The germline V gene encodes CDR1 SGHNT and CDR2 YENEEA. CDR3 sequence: CASSVGGSSYNEQFF. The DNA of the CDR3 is TGTGCCAGCAGCGTAGGAGGAAGCTCCTACAATGAGCAGTTCTTC.

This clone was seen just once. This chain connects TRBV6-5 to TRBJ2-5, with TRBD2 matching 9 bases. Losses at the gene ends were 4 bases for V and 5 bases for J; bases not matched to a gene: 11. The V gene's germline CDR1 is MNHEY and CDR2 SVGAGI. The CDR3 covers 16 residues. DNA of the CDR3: TGTGCCAGCAGTTTGGGCTTTGCGGGAGGGGTCGAGACCCAGTACTTC. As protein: CASSLGFAGGVETQYF.

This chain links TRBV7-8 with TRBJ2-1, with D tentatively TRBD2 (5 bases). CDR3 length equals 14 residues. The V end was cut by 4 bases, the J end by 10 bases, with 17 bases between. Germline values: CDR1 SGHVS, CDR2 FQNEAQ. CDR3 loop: CASSWGAPDSEQFF. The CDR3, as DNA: TGTGCCAGCAGCTGGGGAGCTCCGGATTCGGAGCAGTTCTTC.

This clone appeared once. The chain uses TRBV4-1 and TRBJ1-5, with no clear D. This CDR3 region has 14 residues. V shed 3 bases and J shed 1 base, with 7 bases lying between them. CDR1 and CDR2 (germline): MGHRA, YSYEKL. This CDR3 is CASSQADSNQPQHF. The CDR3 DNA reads TGCGCCAGCAGCCAGGCAGACAGCAATCAGCCCCAGCATTTT.

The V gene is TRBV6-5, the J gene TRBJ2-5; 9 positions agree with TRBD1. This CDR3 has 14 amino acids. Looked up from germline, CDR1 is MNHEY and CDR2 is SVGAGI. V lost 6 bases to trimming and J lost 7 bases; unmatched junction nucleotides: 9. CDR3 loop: CASRSTGGVGTQYF. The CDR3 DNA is TGTGCCAGCAGGAGTACAGGGGGCGTTGGGACCCAGTACTTC.

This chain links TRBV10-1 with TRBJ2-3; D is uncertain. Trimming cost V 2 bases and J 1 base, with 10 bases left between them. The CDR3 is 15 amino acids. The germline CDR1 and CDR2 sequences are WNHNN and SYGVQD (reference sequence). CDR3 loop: CASSEGPHRTDTQYF. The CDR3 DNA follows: TGCGCCAGCAGTGAGGGACCTCACCGCACAGATACGCAGTATTTT.

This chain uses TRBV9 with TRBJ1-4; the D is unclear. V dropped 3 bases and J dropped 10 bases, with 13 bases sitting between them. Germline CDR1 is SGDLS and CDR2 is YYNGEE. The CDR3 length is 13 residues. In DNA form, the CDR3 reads TGTGCCAGCAGCGCCCATTTAATGGGAAAACTGTTTTTT. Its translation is CASSAHLMGKLFF.

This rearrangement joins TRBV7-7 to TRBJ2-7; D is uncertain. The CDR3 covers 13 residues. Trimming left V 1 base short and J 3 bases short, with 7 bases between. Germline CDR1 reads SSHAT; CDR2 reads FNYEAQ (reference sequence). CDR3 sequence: CASSLVSVYEQYF. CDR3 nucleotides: TGTGCCAGCAGCTTAGTCTCTGTCTACGAGCAGTACTTC.

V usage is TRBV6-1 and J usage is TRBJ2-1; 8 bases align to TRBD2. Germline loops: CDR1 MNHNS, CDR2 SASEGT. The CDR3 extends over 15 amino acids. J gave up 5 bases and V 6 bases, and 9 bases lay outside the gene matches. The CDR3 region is CASSVTSGAHNEQFF. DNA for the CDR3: TGTGCCAGCAGCGTTACTAGCGGAGCTCACAATGAGCAGTTCTTC.

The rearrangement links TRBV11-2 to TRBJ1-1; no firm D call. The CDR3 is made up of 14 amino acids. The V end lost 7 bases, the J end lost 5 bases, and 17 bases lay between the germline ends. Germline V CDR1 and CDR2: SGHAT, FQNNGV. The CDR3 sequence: CASTPGRERTEAFF. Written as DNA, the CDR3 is TGTGCCAGCACCCCCGGGAGGGAGAGGACTGAAGCTTTCTTT.

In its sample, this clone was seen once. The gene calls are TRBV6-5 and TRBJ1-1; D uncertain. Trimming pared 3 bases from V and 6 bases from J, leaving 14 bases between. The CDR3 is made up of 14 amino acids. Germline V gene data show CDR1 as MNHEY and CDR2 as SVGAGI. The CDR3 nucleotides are TGTGCCAGCAGTTATCGTGTAGACGGAGCTGAAGCTTTCTTT. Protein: CASSYRVDGAEAFF.

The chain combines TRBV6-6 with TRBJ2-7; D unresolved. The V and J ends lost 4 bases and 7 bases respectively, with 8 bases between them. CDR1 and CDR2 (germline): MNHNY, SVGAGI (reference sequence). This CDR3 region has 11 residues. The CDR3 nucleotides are TGTGCCAGCAGTTTAGGACGGGAGCAGTACTTC. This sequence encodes CASSLGREQYF.

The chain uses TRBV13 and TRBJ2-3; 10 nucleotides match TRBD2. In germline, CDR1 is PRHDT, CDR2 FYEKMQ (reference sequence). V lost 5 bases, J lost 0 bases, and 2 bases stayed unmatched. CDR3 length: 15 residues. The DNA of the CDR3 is TGTGCCAGCAGCCGGGGACTAGCGAGCACAGATACGCAGTATTTT. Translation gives CASSRGLASTDTQYF.

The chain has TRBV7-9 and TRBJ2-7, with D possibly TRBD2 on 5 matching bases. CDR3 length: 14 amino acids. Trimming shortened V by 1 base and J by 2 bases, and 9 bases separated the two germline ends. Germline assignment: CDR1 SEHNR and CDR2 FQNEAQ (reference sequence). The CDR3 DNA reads TGTGCCAGCAGCTTAGACGGGATTGCCTACGAGCAGTACTTC. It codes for CASSLDGIAYEQYF.

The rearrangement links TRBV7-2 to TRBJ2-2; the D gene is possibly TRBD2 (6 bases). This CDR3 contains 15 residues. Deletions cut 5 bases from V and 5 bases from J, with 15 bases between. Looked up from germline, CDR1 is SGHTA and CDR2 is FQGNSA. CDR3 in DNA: TGTGCCAGCAGCCCTTCGCGGGGAGGAACCGGGGAGCTGTTTTTT. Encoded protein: CASSPSRGGTGELFF.

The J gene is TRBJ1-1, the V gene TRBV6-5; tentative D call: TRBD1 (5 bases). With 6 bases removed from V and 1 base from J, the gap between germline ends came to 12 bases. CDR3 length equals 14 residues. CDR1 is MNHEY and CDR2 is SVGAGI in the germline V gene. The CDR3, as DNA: TGTGCCAGCAGCCCGGTGGGGGGGAACACTGAAGCTTTCTTT. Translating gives CASSPVGGNTEAFF.

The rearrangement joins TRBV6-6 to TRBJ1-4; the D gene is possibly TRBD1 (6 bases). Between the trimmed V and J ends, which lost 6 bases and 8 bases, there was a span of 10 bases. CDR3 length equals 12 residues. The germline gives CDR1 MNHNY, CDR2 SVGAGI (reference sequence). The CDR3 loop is CASRRGTEKLFF. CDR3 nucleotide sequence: TGTGCCAGCAGACGAGGGACAGAAAAACTGTTTTTT.

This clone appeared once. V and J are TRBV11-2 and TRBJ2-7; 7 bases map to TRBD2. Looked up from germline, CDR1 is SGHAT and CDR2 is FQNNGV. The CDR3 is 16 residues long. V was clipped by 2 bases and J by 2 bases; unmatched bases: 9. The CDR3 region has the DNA TGTGCCAGCAGCTTAAAGGTGACCAGCGGGACCTACGAGCAGTACTTC. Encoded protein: CASSLKVTSGTYEQYF.

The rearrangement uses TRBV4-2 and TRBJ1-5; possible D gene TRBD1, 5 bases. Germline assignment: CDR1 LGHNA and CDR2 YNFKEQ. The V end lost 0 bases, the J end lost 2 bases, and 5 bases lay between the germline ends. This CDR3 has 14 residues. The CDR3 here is CASSQDRGNQPQHF. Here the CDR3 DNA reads TGTGCCAGCAGCCAAGACAGGGGCAATCAGCCCCAGCATTTT.